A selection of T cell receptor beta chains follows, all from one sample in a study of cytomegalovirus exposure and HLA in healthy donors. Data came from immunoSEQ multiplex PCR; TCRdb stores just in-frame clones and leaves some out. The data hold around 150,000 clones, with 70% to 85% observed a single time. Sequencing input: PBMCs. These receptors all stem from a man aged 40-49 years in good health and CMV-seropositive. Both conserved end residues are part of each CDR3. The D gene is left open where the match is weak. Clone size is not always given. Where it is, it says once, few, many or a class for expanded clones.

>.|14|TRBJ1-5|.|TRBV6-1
CASSEWGGNQPQHF
TGTGCCAGCAGTGAATGGGGGGGCAATCAGCCCCAGCATTTT
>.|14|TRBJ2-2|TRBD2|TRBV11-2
CASSLGTSAGELFF
TGTGCCAGCAGCTTGGGGACTAGCGCCGGGGAGCTGTTTTTT
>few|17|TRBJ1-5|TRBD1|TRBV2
CASSRNRGRVSNQPQHF
TGTGCCAGCAGTCGAAACAGGGGGCGAGTTAGCAATCAGCCCCAGCATTTT
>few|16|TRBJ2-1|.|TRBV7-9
CSSSLVGGNGAYEQFF
TGTTCCAGCAGCTTAGTAGGCGGGAACGGGGCTTATGAGCAGTTCTTC
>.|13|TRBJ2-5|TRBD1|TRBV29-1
CSGRDRVLETQYF
TGCAGCGGCCGGGACAGGGTTTTGGAGACCCAGTACTTC
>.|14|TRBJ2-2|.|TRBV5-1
CASSSTRIVGELFF
TGCGCCAGCAGCTCTACGAGAATAGTGGGGGAGCTGTTTTTT
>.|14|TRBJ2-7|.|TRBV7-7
CASSLDSGFGEQYF
TGTGCTAGCAGCTTAGATTCCGGGTTCGGCGAGCAGTACTTC
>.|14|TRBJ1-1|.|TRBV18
CASSPRETNTEAFF
TGTGCCAGCTCACCCCGGGAGACGAACACTGAAGCTTTCTTT
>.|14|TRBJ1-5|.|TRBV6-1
CASSEGLDWRPQHF
TGTGCCAGCAGTGAAGGGCTTGATTGGAGGCCCCAGCATTTT
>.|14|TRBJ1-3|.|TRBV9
CASSVLREGNTIYF
TGTGCCAGCAGCGTTTTAAGGGAGGGAAACACCATATATTTT
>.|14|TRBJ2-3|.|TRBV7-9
CASTKRDTTDTQYF
TGTGCCAGCACCAAACGGGATACCACAGATACGCAGTATTTT
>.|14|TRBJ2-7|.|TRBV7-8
CASSLAAGFYEQYF
TGTGCCAGCAGCTTAGCGGCGGGATTCTACGAGCAGTACTTC
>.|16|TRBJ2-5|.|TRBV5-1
CASSGGRGFFQETQYF
TGCGCCAGCAGCGGGGGCAGGGGCTTTTTTCAAGAGACCCAGTACTTC
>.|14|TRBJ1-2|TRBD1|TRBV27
CASSLITGGDGYTF
TGTGCCAGCAGTTTAATCACAGGGGGCGATGGCTACACCTTC
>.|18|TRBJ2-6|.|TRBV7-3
CASSQTGTPVSGANVLTF
TGTGCCAGCAGCCAAACTGGGACACCCGTCTCTGGGGCCAACGTCCTGACTTTC
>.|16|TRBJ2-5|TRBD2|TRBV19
CASSRTSGTRGETQYF
TGTGCCAGTAGTAGGACTAGCGGGACCCGTGGGGAGACCCAGTACTTC
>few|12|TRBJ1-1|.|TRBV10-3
CAIRREGTEAFF
TGTGCCATCAGGCGAGAGGGAACTGAAGCTTTCTTT
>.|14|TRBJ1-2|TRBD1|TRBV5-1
CASSRQGANYGYTF
TGCGCCAGTTCGAGACAGGGGGCTAACTATGGCTACACCTTC
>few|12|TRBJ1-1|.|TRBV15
CATQVPPGKIFF
TGTGCCACGCAAGTCCCCCCCGGTAAAATCTTCTTT
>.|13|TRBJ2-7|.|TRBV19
CASRGGGRYEQYF
TGTGCCAGTAGGGGAGGGGGAAGGTACGAGCAGTACTTC
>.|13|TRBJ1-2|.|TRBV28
CASSFTQLYGYTF
TGTGCCAGCAGTTTTACCCAACTTTATGGCTACACCTTC
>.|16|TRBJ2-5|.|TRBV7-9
CASSFMGRVGGETQYF
TGTGCCAGCAGCTTTATGGGGCGGGTCGGGGGAGAGACCCAGTACTTC
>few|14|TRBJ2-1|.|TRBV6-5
CASTSTGSYNEQFF
TGTGCCAGCACCTCCACGGGCTCCTACAATGAGCAGTTCTTC
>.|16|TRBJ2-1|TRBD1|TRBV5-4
CAGTTGHGGLYNEQFF
TGTGCCGGTACGACAGGGCACGGTGGGCTCTACAATGAGCAGTTCTTC
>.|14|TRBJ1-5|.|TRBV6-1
CASTGKLGNQPQHF
TGTGCCAGTACAGGGAAGTTGGGCAATCAGCCCCAGCATTTT
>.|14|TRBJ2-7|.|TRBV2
CASKGGGGTYEQYF
TGTGCCAGCAAGGGAGGCGGGGGCACCTACGAGCAGTACTTC
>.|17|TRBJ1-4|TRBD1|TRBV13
CASSDAGTGGSNEKLFF
TGTGCCAGCAGTGACGCCGGGACAGGGGGCTCTAATGAAAAACTGTTTTTT
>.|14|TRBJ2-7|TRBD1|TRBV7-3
CASSRGTGIYEQYF
TGTGCCAGCAGCCGCGGGACAGGGATATACGAGCAGTACTTC
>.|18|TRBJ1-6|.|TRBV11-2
CASRRGTPPASYNSPLHF
TGTGCCAGCAGAAGGGGGACACCTCCTGCCTCCTATAATTCACCCCTCCACTTT
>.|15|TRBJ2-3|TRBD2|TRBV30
CAQRGTSGNTDTQYF
TGTGCCCAAAGGGGGACTAGCGGTAACACAGATACGCAGTATTTT
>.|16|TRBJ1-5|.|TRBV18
CASSSRDILWDQPQHF
TGTGCCAGCTCATCCCGGGACATTCTTTGGGATCAGCCCCAGCATTTT